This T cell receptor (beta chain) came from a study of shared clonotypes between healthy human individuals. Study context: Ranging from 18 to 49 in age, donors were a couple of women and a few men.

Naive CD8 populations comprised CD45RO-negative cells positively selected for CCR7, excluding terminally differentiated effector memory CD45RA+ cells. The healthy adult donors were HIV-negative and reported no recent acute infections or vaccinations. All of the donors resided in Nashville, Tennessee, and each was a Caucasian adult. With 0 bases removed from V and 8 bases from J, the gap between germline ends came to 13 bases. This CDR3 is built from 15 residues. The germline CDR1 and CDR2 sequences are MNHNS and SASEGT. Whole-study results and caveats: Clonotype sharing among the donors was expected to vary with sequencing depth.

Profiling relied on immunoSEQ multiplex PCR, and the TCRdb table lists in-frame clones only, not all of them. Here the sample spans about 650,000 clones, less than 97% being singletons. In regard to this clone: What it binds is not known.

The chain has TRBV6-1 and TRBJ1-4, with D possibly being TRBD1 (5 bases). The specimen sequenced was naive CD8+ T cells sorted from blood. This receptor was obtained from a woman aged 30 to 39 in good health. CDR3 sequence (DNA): TGTGCCAGCAGTGAAGCGGGAGGGGACGGGGAAAAACTGTTTTTT. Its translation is CASSEAGGDGEKLFF.